This TCR beta chain was obtained from a study of Ad26.COV2.S vaccination and SARS-CoV-2 variants. Broader study findings: Vaccine recipients surpassed placebo recipients in spike-specific TCR breadth.

Only in-frame clones appear in the TCRdb table, and some are missing; sequencing was by immunoSEQ multiplex PCR. The data contain more than 400,000 clones, around 92% of them singletons. Specified treatment: 15 to 20 received Ad26.COV2.S at low or high dose, single or two shots; roughly 5 received placebo; per-sample allocation not given. Material that was analyzed had been drawn on day 63 after the first vaccine or placebo injection. Germline assignment: CDR1 SGDLS and CDR2 YYNGEE. V dropped 0 bases and J dropped 3; count of bases not matched to a gene: 5. CDR3 length equals 16 residues. Concerning this clone: Its antigen is undetermined.

This clonotype originated in a person between 18 and 60 years old who received the Ad26.COV2.S COVID-19 vaccine or a placebo. This chain joins TRBV9 and TRBJ2-5; 10 bases are shared with TRBD2. Sample: peripheral blood, taken in a trial of Ad26.COV2.S vaccine versus placebo. Here the CDR3 DNA reads TGTGCCAGCAGCGTAGGTGGTCTAGCGGGGGAAGAGACCCAGTACTTC. Residues: CASSVGGLAGEETQYF.